This T cell receptor beta chain was recovered during a study of CD8+ T cells in alopecia areata. Reverse transcribed after extraction, RNA yielded cDNA as the sequencing template. The data were produced by immunoSEQ multiplex PCR, yet TCRdb's version contains in-frame clones alone and is incomplete. Altogether about 42,000 clones are present, around three fifths being singletons, with the ten largest covering roughly 20%. General study results and limits: Many of the expanded lesional clones endured in scalp and blood while on tofacitinib.

This clone has only a few counts. What it binds is not known. Stated treatment: oral pan-JAK inhibitor, 5-10 mg twice daily. As part of sample collection, lesional scalp punch biopsies and peripheral blood were taken from alopecia areata patients. This CDR3 comprises 12 residues. The germline V gene has CDR1 SQVTM and CDR2 ANQGSEA. Trimming cost V 1 base and J 7 bases, with 10 bases left between them. The TCR was taken from a human donor with alopecia areata. Sequencing was performed on CD8+ T cells sorted from blood, taken at week 4, from a patient treated with tofacitinib. The chain couples TRBV29-1 to TRBJ1-2; D is undetermined. The DNA for the CDR3 is TGCAGCGTTGAAGGCAGGATGGGTGGCTACACCTTC. It translates to CSVEGRMGGYTF.